This T cell receptor (beta chain) was recorded in a study of blood T cell repertoires in COVID-19. Across the whole study: There were acute and convalescent COVID-19 samples, and they came from the United States, Italy and Spain. Sample material is recorded as cDNA or gDNA derived from T cells, B-cell-depleted T cells, or PBMCs.

Germline V gene lookup returns CDR1 SGHDT and CDR2 YYEEEE. The CDR3 extends over 17 amino acids. The V gene lost 0 bases and the J gene lost 2 bases, with 16 bases spanning the gap. In the original workflow: Amplification with reference gene primers provided the estimates of nucleated cell counts. Sequencing used immunoSEQ multiplex PCR; TCRdb keeps in-frame clones, though not all of them. V, J and clone size reflect that table, while D and trimming were determined from the DNA. This repertoire shows roughly 17,000 clones, roughly nine tenths found once; its top ten account for over 4%. V and J are TRBV5-6 and TRBJ2-3, with D perhaps matching TRBD1 (5 bases). The sample comprised peripheral blood. This clonotype originated in a human donor in a cohort sampled during active COVID-19. The CDR3 DNA reads as TGTGCCAGCAGCTTGGCCGGTGGGGCTCCTTTCACAGATACGCAGTATTTT. This encodes CASSLAGGAPFTDTQYF.